This TCR beta chain was observed in a study of T cells in Graves' hyperthyroidism and ophthalmopathy. About the study: Peripheral blood sampling occurred at initial diagnosis, before any treatment.

Overall study results and limits: Ophthalmopathy was predicted by the model a median of 6.5 months ahead of onset. The majority of expanded thyroid clonotypes above 0.001 also appeared in blood.

Blood was drawn at first hyperthyroidism diagnosis, before any ophthalmopathy symptoms. Amplified regions were TCR beta CDR3 sequences from RNA transcripts. A first-round RT-PCR of the TCR CDR3 used the HTBI primer set. TCRdb processed the multiplex PCR reads anew with MiXCR; each CDR3 protein has one entry. The sample consists of fewer than 450,000 distinct CDR3 sequences, about a sixth of them appearing once. This clonotype came up a few times. Its antigen is still unknown. CDR1 is MNHEY, CDR2 SMNVEV, per germline (reference sequence). V was pared by 3 bases and J by 0 bases, with 7 bases between. The length of the CDR3 is 14 residues.

This clonotype was obtained from a woman aged 25 to 39 with Graves' hyperthyroidism that later progressed to Graves' ophthalmopathy. The specimen sequenced was blood. The chain links TRBV27 to TRBJ2-3, with unresolved D. The CDR3: CASSFRASTDTQYF. The CDR3, as DNA: TGTGCCAGCAGTTTTAGGGCTAGCACAGATACGCAGTATTTT.